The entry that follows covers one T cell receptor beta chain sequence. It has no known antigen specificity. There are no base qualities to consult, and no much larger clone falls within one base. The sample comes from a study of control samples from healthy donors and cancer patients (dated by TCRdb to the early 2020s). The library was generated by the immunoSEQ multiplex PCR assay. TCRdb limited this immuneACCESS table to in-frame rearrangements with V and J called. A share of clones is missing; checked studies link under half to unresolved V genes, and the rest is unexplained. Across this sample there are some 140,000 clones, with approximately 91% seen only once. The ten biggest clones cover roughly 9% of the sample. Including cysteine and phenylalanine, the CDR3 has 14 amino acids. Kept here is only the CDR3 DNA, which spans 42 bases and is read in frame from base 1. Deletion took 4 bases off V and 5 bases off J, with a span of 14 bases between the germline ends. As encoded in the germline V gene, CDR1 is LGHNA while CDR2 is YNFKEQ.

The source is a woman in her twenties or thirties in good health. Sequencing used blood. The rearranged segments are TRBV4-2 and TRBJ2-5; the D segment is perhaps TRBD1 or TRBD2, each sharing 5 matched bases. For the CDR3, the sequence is CASSPGSWGETQYF. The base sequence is TGTGCCAGCAGCCCGGGTTCTTGGGGGGAGACCCAGTACTTC.